This T cell receptor (beta chain) was profiled in a study of cytomegalovirus exposure and HLA in healthy donors. Looking at the study overall: The 95 to 150 validation repertoires used the same platform as the approximately 670 first-cohort repertoires, a later analysis reported. Study-level points and caveats: Most TCR sequences proved rare, with some public TCRs found in many donors. Cytomegalovirus-associated TCR beta chains were listed, numbering 150 to 200. The classifier, whose performance was assessed in both the original and validation cohorts, reportedly diagnosed cytomegalovirus status with high specificity and sensitivity.

Sequencing used immunoSEQ multiplex PCR; TCRdb keeps in-frame clones, though not all of them. The sample has 90,000 to 120,000 clones, approximately 95% seen once; the top ten hold 0.67%. Comment on this clone: The antigen remains unidentified.

This TCR derives from a woman younger than 30 in good health and CMV-seronegative. The sequenced sample was PBMCs.

This CDR3 reads CASSQGTEAFF. The CDR3 DNA is TGTGCCAGCAGCCAGGGGACTGAAGCTTTCTTT. The V call is TRBV6-6, the J call TRBJ1-1; D might be TRBD1 (6 bases). This CDR3 contains 11 residues. CDR1 MNHNY and CDR2 SVGAGI come from the germline V gene (reference sequence). Trimming shortened V by 6 bases and J by 5 bases, and 7 bases separated the two germline ends.